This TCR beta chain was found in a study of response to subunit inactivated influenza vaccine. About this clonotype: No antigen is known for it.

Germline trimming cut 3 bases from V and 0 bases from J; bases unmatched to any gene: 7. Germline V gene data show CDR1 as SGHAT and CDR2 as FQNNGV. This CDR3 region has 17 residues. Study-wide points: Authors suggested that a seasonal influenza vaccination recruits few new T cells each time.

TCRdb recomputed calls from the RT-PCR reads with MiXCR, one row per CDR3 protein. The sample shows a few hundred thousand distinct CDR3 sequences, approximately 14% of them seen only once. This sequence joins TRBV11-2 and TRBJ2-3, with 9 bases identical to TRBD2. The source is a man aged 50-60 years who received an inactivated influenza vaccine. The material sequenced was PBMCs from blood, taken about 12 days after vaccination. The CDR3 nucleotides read TGTGCCAGCAGCTTTACCCTGACTAGCGGAAGCACAGATACGCAGTATTTT. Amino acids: CASSFTLTSGSTDTQYF.